These 20 T cell receptor beta chains were sequenced from one sample in a study of cytomegalovirus exposure and HLA in healthy donors. The PCR ran on 60 Vbeta and 13 Jbeta primers. Data came from immunoSEQ multiplex PCR; TCRdb stores just in-frame clones and leaves some out. The sample lists roughly 89,000 clones, approximately 80% occurring once. Sequencing used PBMCs. Receptor source: a man between 18 and 29 years old in good health and CMV-seronegative.

The chain employs TRBV27 and TRBJ1-5; tentative D call: TRBD1 (5 bases). V was cut by 5 bases and J by 1 base, with 15 bases left in between. CDR1 is MNHEY, CDR2 SMNVEV, per germline (reference sequence). The CDR3 consists of 16 residues. CDR3 region: CASSPLQDLSNQPQHF. CDR3 in DNA: TGTGCCAGCAGTCCGTTACAGGACCTAAGCAATCAGCCCCAGCATTTT.

This clone appeared a single time. This sequence joins TRBV6-1 and TRBJ1-6; D is perhaps TRBD1 (5 bases). V was shortened by 2 bases and J by 10 bases, with 24 bases between the two germline ends. The CDR3 length is 18 residues. Per germline, CDR1 MNHNS and CDR2 SASEGT. CDR3 loop: CASSERYTSYRKGSPLHF. As DNA, the CDR3 is TGTGCCAGCAGTGAACGGTATACCAGTTACAGGAAGGGGTCACCCCTCCACTTT.

The genes are TRBV6-1 and TRBJ2-5, with 7 positions matching TRBD1. Germline trimming cut 5 bases from V and 5 bases from J; bases unmatched to any gene: 5. Per the germline V gene, CDR1 is MNHNS and CDR2 is SASEGT. This CDR3 is built from 13 residues. In DNA, the CDR3 is TGTGCCAGCAGTCCCACAGGGGCCGAGACCCAGTACTTC. As protein: CASSPTGAETQYF.

The CDR3 coding sequence is TGTGCCAGCTCCGCTCGGGGTGCAGCGGGGGGAAGTAGAGAGCAGTACTTC. Translation gives CASSARGAAGGSREQYF. The chain carries TRBV18 and TRBJ2-7, with 9 bases matching TRBD2. The trim removed 6 bases at V and 7 bases at J, leaving 19 bases unmatched. Germline V lookup: CDR1 KGHSH, CDR2 LQKENI. The CDR3 is made up of 17 amino acids. Based on the CDR3 plus reference TRBV18 and TRBJ2-7, the full variable domain is NAGVMQNPRHLVRRRGQEARLRCSPMKGHSHVYWYRQLPEEGLKFMVYLQKENIIDESGMPKERFSAEFPKEGPSILRIQQVVRGDSAAYFCASSARGAAGGSREQYFGPGTRLTVT.

The chain combines TRBV11-3 with TRBJ2-3, with D tentatively TRBD1 (6 bases). V gave up 5 bases and J gave up 2 bases, with 29 bases separating them. CDR1 and CDR2 (germline): SGHNT, YENEEA. CDR3 length equals 20 residues. CDR3 sequence: CASSIKQPRQARGPTDTQYF. CDR3 sequence (DNA): TGTGCCAGCAGCATTAAGCAACCCAGACAGGCGAGGGGCCCCACAGATACGCAGTATTTT.

The chain has TRBV6-6 and TRBJ2-7, with TRBD1 as a possible D gene (6 bases). The V gene's germline CDR1 is MNHNY and CDR2 SVGAGI (reference sequence). The germline V and J ends were trimmed by 6 bases and 3 bases, with 18 bases remaining between them. The CDR3 extends over 15 amino acids. As DNA, the CDR3 is TGTGCCAGCAGCGCAGGGGAAACGGACAGCTACGAGCAGTACTTC. Amino acids: CASSAGETDSYEQYF.

This rearrangement joins TRBV5-6 to TRBJ1-2, with D possibly being TRBD1 (5 bases). The V and J ends lost 2 bases and 4 bases respectively, with 9 bases between them. CDR3 length: 13 residues. Germline values: CDR1 SGHDT, CDR2 YYEEEE. This chain's CDR3 is CASSLGVTYGYTF. CDR3 DNA: TGTGCCAGCAGCTTAGGGGTCACCTATGGCTACACCTTC.

This rearrangement joins TRBV5-1 to TRBJ1-2; perhaps TRBD1 as D (6 bases). Germline CDR1 reads SGHRS; CDR2 reads YFSETQ. This CDR3 region has 14 residues. V was shortened by 7 bases and J by 0 bases, with 13 bases between the two germline ends. The CDR3 nucleotides are TGCGCCAGCGGCACCACAGGGTCTAACTATGGCTACACCTTC. Translation: CASGTTGSNYGYTF.

V gene TRBV30 combines with J gene TRBJ1-2; 7 positions match TRBD1. CDR1 is GTSNPN, CDR2 SVGIG, per germline (reference sequence). The CDR3 is 14 amino acids. Germline trimming cut 2 bases from V and 1 base from J; bases unmatched to any gene: 4. CDR3 sequence (DNA): TGTGCCTGGAGTCGGGACAGCCATAACTATGGCTACACCTTC. It specifies CAWSRDSHNYGYTF.

This chain links TRBV6-1 with TRBJ2-2, with a tentative D call TRBD2 (5 bases). The CDR3 totals 14 residues. V was clipped by 3 bases and J by 7 bases, with 12 bases between them. Per the germline V gene, CDR1 is MNHNS and CDR2 is SASEGT. The chain's CDR3 is CASSDPDRGGELFF. The CDR3 bases are TGTGCCAGCAGTGATCCTGACCGGGGCGGGGAGCTGTTTTTT.

V and J are TRBV14 and TRBJ2-2; 8 bases are shared with TRBD2. Per the germline V gene, CDR1 is SGHDN and CDR2 is FVKESK. The CDR3 is 14 residues long. Trimming at V came to 10 bases and at J to 4 bases, leaving 8 bases not matched to a gene. CDR3 coding DNA: TGTGCCACGGCGGGGGGCGCCGGCACCGGGGAGCTGTTTTTT. Translated: CATAGGAGTGELFF.

The chain is built from TRBV19 and TRBJ1-1; tentatively, D is TRBD1 (5 bases). The germline gives CDR1 LNHDA, CDR2 SQIVND (reference sequence). The CDR3 extends over 12 amino acids. V was trimmed by 6 bases and J by 12 bases, leaving 17 bases between them. The CDR3 spells CASSTRGGRSFF. Written as DNA, the CDR3 is TGTGCCAGTAGCACGCGGGGGGGTAGATCTTTCTTT.

This clone was seen a few times. The chain links TRBV7-9 to TRBJ2-1; TRBD2 matches 10 bases. CDR3 length: 18 amino acids. After removal of 2 bases from V and 3 bases from J, the junction contained 10 bases not matched to a gene. Germline V CDR1 and CDR2: SEHNR, FQNEAQ (reference sequence). The CDR3 nucleotides are TGTGCCAGCAGCTTAAAGACGTCTAGCGGGGGCCACTACAATGAGCAGTTCTTC. This gives the protein CASSLKTSSGGHYNEQFF.

V and J are TRBV19 and TRBJ1-1; D not certain. CDR3 length equals 14 residues. Trimming cost V 0 bases and J 1 base, with 6 bases left between them. The germline gives CDR1 LNHDA, CDR2 SQIVND (reference sequence). The CDR3 nucleotides read TGTGCCAGTAGTATAGATCGGAGGAACACTGAAGCTTTCTTT. Protein: CASSIDRRNTEAFF. Based on the CDR3 plus reference TRBV19 and TRBJ1-1, the full variable domain is DGGITQSPKYLFRKEGQNVTLSCEQNLNHDAMYWYRQDPGQGLRLIYYSQIVNDFQKGDIAEGYSVSREKKESFPLTVTSAQKNPTAFYLCASSIDRRNTEAFFGQGTRLTVV.

This chain joins TRBV13 and TRBJ2-7; 10 nucleotides match TRBD1. The junction had 10 bases not matched to a gene; V was cut back by 5 bases and J by 3 bases. This CDR3 has 16 residues. Germline V gene lookup returns CDR1 PRHDT and CDR2 FYEKMQ (reference sequence). This CDR3 is CASSPNRDRGYYEQYF. In DNA form, the CDR3 reads TGTGCCAGCAGCCCAAACCGGGACAGGGGATACTACGAGCAGTACTTC. Full variable domain (rest looked up from reference TRBV13 and TRBJ2-7): AAGVIQSPRHLIKEKRETATLKCYPIPRHDTVYWYQQGPGQDPQFLISFYEKMQSDKGSIPDRFSAQQFSDYHSELNMSSLELGDSALYFCASSPNRDRGYYEQYFGPGTRLTVT.

This clone showed up just a few times. The rearrangement uses TRBV7-2 and TRBJ1-6; unclear D gene. V was trimmed by 5 bases and J by 11 bases, leaving 13 bases between them. The CDR3 is made up of 13 amino acids. Germline V gives CDR1 SGHTA, CDR2 FQGNSA. In DNA form, the CDR3 reads TGTGCCAGCAGCCTAGGTCGCGATCCACCCCTCCACTTT. Translating it yields CASSLGRDPPLHF.

The V call is TRBV7-2, the J call TRBJ2-3, with a possible D match to TRBD1 (7 bases). Trimming removed 5 bases from V and 3 bases from J, with 18 bases in between. In germline, CDR1 is SGHTA, CDR2 FQGNSA. The CDR3 extends over 16 amino acids. The CDR3 nucleotides read TGTGCCAGCAGCCCCAACCAGGGGGGAAGGACAGATACGCAGTATTTT. It codes for CASSPNQGGRTDTQYF.

The chain combines TRBV5-1 with TRBJ1-1; a weak D match, TRBD1 (5 bases). Germline CDR1 and CDR2: SGHRS and YFSETQ. Trimming pared 6 bases from V and 5 bases from J, leaving 17 bases between. The CDR3 consists of 14 residues. CDR3: CASNLDDGGTEAFF. In DNA form, the CDR3 reads TGCGCCAGCAACCTGGACGACGGGGGAACTGAAGCTTTCTTT. Using reference TRBV5-1 and TRBJ1-1 for the parts outside the CDR3, the full variable domain is KAGVTQTPRYLIKTRGQQVTLSCSPISGHRSVSWYQQTPGQGLQFLFEYFSETQRNKGNFPGRFSGRQFSNSRSEMNVSTLELGDSALYLCASNLDDGGTEAFFGQGTRLTVV.

The chain joins TRBV5-1 to TRBJ2-3, with 13 bases identical to TRBD2. Germline trimming cut 4 bases from V and 6 bases from J; bases unmatched to any gene: 2. This CDR3 has 14 amino acids. CDR1 is SGHRS and CDR2 is YFSETQ in the germline V gene. The CDR3 DNA sequence: TGCGCCAGCAGCCCGGGACTAGCGGGGGATACGCAGTATTTT. As protein: CASSPGLAGDTQYF. Looking up the rest from reference TRBV5-1 and TRBJ2-3 gives the full variable domain: KAGVTQTPRYLIKTRGQQVTLSCSPISGHRSVSWYQQTPGQGLQFLFEYFSETQRNKGNFPGRFSGRQFSNSRSEMNVSTLELGDSALYLCASSPGLAGDTQYFGPGTRLTVL.

The rearrangement joins TRBV9 to TRBJ1-4; D unresolved. This CDR3 has 15 amino acids. Trimming removed 4 bases at V and 5 bases at J, with 15 bases between. The V gene's germline CDR1 is SGDLS and CDR2 YYNGEE. The CDR3 DNA is TGTGCCAGCAGCCCCTTACAAGTCTTAAATGAAAAACTGTTTTTT. Encoded protein: CASSPLQVLNEKLFF.